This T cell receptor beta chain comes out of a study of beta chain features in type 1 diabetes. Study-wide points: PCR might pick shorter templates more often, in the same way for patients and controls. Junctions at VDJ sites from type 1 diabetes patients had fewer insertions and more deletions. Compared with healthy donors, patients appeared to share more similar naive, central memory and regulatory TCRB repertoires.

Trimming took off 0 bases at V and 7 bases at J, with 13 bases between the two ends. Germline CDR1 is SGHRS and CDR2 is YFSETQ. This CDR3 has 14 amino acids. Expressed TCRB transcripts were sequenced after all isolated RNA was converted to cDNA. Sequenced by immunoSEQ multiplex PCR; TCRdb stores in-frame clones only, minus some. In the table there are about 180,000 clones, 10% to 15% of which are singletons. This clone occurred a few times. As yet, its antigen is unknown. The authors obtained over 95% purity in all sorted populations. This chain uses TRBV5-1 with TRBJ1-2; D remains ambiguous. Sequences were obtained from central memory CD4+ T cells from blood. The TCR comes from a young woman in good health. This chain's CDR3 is CASSLVTQGGGYTF. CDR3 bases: TGCGCCAGCAGCTTGGTAACCCAAGGAGGTGGCTACACCTTC.